The TCR beta chain described here comes from a study of human T cells and chemical hapten exposure. Study conclusions and caveats: PT1 expanded TCR counts and patch test score were linked, and their correlation was positive. The number of TCRs over 1 in 1000 frequency stayed unchanged after DPC.

Time point defined: patch test 1, 2 weeks after DPC sensitization. Treatment reported: therapeutic diphenylcyclopropenone sensitization with weekly scalp DPC. The trim removed 3 bases at V and 5 bases at J, leaving 9 bases unmatched. The length of the CDR3 is 17 residues. The germline CDR1 and CDR2 sequences are SGHTA and FQGNSA. TCRdb ran MiXCR on the RACE reads and lists one entry per CDR3 protein. In the table there are 380,000 or so distinct CDR3 sequences, approximately 5.1% of which are singletons. This clonotype was picked up many times. The antigen is undetermined. The sample was whole blood, taken in connection with sensitization to the hapten diphenylcyclopropenone (DPC). The receptor's source is a woman aged 45-65 years with alopecia areata. Some clones in this sample may be carry-over from other donors' samples. This chain links TRBV7-2 with TRBJ2-3, with 12 positions matching TRBD2. The CDR3 DNA sequence: TGTGCCAGCAGCTTGCCTAGCGGGAGGGCCTGGGGAGATACGCAGTATTTT. Protein product: CASSLPSGRAWGDTQYF.